These T cell receptor beta chains were read from a single sample in a study of T-cell reconstitution after alpha-beta-depleted transplantation in children. TCRdb independently ran MiXCR on the PCR reads; one entry per CDR3 protein. The sample includes 60,000 to 80,000 distinct CDR3 sequences, 6% to 8.5% of them seen just once. The sequencing used PBMCs from the stem cell graft donor, collected from the stem cell graft. Receptor source: a human donor who donated a stem cell graft to a child with acute lymphoblastic leukemia. CDR3s include the opening cysteine and the closing phenylalanine or tryptophan. D genes are given only for firm matches. Clone size is not always given. Where it is, it says once, few, many or a class for expanded clones.

. | TRBJ2-3 | many | TRBV9 | CASSVESEGSPTDTQYF | TGTGCCAGCAGCGTAGAGAGCGAGGGTTCCCCCACAGATACGCAGTATTTT
. | TRBJ1-2 | many | TRBV12-3/TRBV12-4 | CASSDPGDPQGYTF | TGTGCCAGCAGTGACCCGGGCGACCCTCAGGGCTACACCTTC
TRBD2 | TRBJ2-1 | . | TRBV5-4 | CASSLTSGSSYNEQFF | TGTGCCAGCAGCTTGACTAGCGGGAGCTCCTACAATGAGCAGTTCTTC
. | TRBJ1-1 | few | TRBV7-3 | CASSLQGRETEAFF | TGTGCCAGCAGCCTACAGGGAAGGGAGACTGAAGCTTTCTTT
. | TRBJ1-1 | . | TRBV2 | CASHPGWGNTEAFF | TGTGCCAGCCATCCGGGGTGGGGTAACACTGAAGCTTTCTTT
TRBD1 | TRBJ1-3 | many | TRBV7-3 | CSSRGSGNTIYF | TGTTCCAGCAGGGGGTCTGGAAACACCATATATTTT
TRBD2 | TRBJ2-7 | many | TRBV9 | CASSVGSGVYEQYF | TGTGCCAGCAGCGTAGGCAGCGGGGTCTACGAGCAGTACTTC
TRBD1 | TRBJ2-5 | . | TRBV7-6 | CASRPGQGSYRETQYF | TGTGCCAGCAGACCCGGACAGGGATCTTACAGAGAGACCCAGTACTTC
. | TRBJ2-7 | many | TRBV4-3 | CASSQDSQGGEQYF | TGCGCCAGCAGCCAAGATTCGCAGGGGGGAGAGCAGTACTTC
TRBD1 | TRBJ2-4 | few | TRBV29-1 | CSVGGTGGDIQYF | TGCAGCGTTGGGGGGACAGGGGGGGACATTCAGTACTTC
TRBD1 | TRBJ1-2 | many | TRBV12-3/TRBV12-4 | CASTPDRGSNYGYTF | TGTGCCAGCACCCCTGACAGGGGGTCTAACTATGGCTACACCTTC
TRBD2 | TRBJ2-1 | many | TRBV4-2 | CASSQLAGGFYNEQFF | TGTGCCAGCAGCCAATTAGCGGGGGGTTTCTACAATGAGCAGTTCTTC
TRBD2 | TRBJ2-1 | many | TRBV5-1 | CALSGQRELCEQFF | TGCGCCCTATCAGGCCAGCGGGAGCTCTGTGAGCAGTTCTTC
. | TRBJ2-7 | few | TRBV7-2 | CASSSRPNSSYEQYF | TGTGCCAGCAGCTCCAGGCCCAATAGCTCCTACGAGCAGTACTTC
. | TRBJ2-3 | . | TRBV3-1 | CASSQGGSGLTDTQYF | TGTGCCAGCAGCCAAGGAGGTAGCGGCCTCACAGATACGCAGTATTTT
. | TRBJ1-6 | many | TRBV7-2 | CASSSGGGLYNSPLHF | TGTGCCAGCAGCTCTGGGGGGGGCCTCTATAATTCACCCCTCCACTTT
TRBD1 | TRBJ1-5 | many | TRBV9 | CASSAGDSRNQPQHF | TGTGCCAGCAGCGCAGGGGACAGCCGCAATCAGCCCCAGCATTTT
. | TRBJ2-1 | . | TRBV6-7 | CARRPEEFSYNEQFF | TGTGCCCGCAGACCTGAGGAGTTCTCCTACAATGAGCAGTTCTTC
TRBD1 | TRBJ1-5 | many | TRBV19 | CASNLGQGVQPQHF | TGTGCCAGTAACTTGGGACAGGGGGTCCAGCCCCAGCATTTT
. | TRBJ2-1 | many | TRBV11-2 | CASSLGAGTYNEQFF | TGTGCCAGCAGCTTAGGGGCAGGCACCTACAATGAGCAGTTCTTC
TRBD2 | TRBJ2-3 | many | TRBV30 | CAWSQERGGLFTDTQYF | TGTGCCTGGAGTCAGGAGCGGGGGGGCCTTTTCACAGATACGCAGTATTTT
TRBD2 | TRBJ2-1 | many | TRBV12-3/TRBV12-4 | CASSPTGLAGGGTNEQFF | TGTGCCAGCAGTCCAACGGGACTAGCGGGGGGCGGGACCAATGAGCAGTTCTTC
TRBD2 | TRBJ2-7 | many | TRBV11-2 | CASSTTSGSSYEQYF | TGTGCCAGCAGCACAACTAGCGGGAGCTCCTACGAGCAGTACTTC
. | TRBJ1-5 | many | TRBV27 | CASSLFVGSNQPQHF | TGTGCCAGCAGTTTATTTGTGGGAAGTAATCAGCCCCAGCATTTT
TRBD2 | TRBJ2-3 | many | TRBV7-2 | CASSLSGMQADTQYF | TGTGCCAGCAGCTTGAGCGGGATGCAGGCAGATACGCAGTATTTT
. | TRBJ1-2 | many | TRBV5-1 | CASRESSANYGYTF | TGCGCCAGCCGGGAGAGTTCCGCTAACTATGGCTACACCTTC
. | TRBJ2-2 | many | TRBV3-2 | CASSQVHTGELFF | TGTGCCAGCAGCCAAGTTCACACCGGGGAGCTGTTTTTT
. | TRBJ2-1 | many | TRBV12-3/TRBV12-4 | CASSWTVHQFF | TGTGCCAGCAGCTGGACAGTCCACCAGTTCTTC
TRBD2 | TRBJ2-1 | many | TRBV28 | CASSQAGSKDEQFF | TGTGCCAGCAGTCAAGCGGGGTCTAAGGATGAGCAGTTCTTC
. | TRBJ2-3 | few | TRBV6-4 | CASSASGDPSTDTQYF | TGTGCCAGCAGTGCCAGCGGAGACCCTAGCACAGATACGCAGTATTTT
. | TRBJ1-5 | . | TRBV19 | CASYDLGRGSNQPQHF | TGTGCCAGTTACGACCTGGGGCGAGGGAGTAATCAGCCCCAGCATTTT
. | TRBJ2-7 | many | TRBV5-1 | CASSLRENYEQYF | TGCGCCAGCAGCTTGAGGGAGAACTACGAGCAGTACTTC
. | TRBJ2-1 | . | TRBV12-3/TRBV12-4 | CASGRGSYNEQFF | TGTGCCAGCGGGAGGGGGTCCTACAATGAGCAGTTCTTC
. | TRBJ1-2 | many | TRBV29-1 | CSVEDHVDGYTF | TGCAGCGTTGAAGATCACGTCGATGGCTACACCTTC
. | TRBJ1-2 | many | TRBV5-1 | CASSLAFGYGYTF | TGCGCCAGCAGCTTGGCCTTCGGGTATGGCTACACCTTC
. | TRBJ1-5 | many | TRBV4-1 | CASSQGPGRRGQPQHF | TGCGCCAGCAGCCAAGGTCCCGGGAGAAGGGGTCAGCCCCAGCATTTT